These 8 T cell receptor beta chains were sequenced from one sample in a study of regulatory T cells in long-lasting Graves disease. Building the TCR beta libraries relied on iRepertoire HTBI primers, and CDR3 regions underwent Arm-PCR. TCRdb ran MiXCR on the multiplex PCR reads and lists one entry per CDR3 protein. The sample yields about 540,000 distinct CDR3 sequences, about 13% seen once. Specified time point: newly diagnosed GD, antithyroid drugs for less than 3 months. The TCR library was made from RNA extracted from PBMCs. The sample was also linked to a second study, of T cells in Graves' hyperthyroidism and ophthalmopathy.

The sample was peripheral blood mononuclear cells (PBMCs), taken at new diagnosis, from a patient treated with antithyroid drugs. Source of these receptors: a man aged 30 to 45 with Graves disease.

CDR3 DNA: TGCGCCAGCAGCCATCCATCGAGTAGCGGGAGTAGACCGCATACTACAGATACGCAGTATTTT. Protein product: CASSHPSSSGSRPHTTDTQYF. The rearrangement links TRBV4-1 to TRBJ2-3; 9 nucleotides align to TRBD2. With 3 bases clipped from V and 3 bases from J, the junction kept 22 bases outside the gene matches. Germline CDR1 MGHRA, CDR2 YSYEKL. The CDR3 consists of 21 residues.

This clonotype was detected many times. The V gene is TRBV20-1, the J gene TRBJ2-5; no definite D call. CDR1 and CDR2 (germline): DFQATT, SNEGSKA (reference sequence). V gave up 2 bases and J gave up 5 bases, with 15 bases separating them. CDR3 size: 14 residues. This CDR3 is CSARRMPSLETQYF. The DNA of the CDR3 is TGCAGTGCTAGAAGAATGCCCTCCTTGGAGACCCAGTACTTC.

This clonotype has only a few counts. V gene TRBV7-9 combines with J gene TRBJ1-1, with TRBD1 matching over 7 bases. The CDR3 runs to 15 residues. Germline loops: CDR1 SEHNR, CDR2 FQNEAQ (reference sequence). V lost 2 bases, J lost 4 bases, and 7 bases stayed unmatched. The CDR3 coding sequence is TGTGCCAGCAGCTTAATTACGACAGGGCGCACTGAAGCTTTCTTT. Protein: CASSLITTGRTEAFF.

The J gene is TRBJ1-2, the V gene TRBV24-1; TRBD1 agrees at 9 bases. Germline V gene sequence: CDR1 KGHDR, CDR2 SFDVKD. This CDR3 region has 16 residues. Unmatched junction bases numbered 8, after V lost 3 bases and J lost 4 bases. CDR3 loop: CATSDTGTGLGYGYTF. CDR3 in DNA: TGTGCCACCAGTGATACCGGGACAGGGTTGGGCTATGGCTACACCTTC.

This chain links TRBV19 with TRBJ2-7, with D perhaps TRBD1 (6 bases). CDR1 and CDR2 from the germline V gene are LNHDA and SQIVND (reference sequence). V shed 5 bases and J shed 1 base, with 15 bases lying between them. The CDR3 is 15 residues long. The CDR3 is CASSSQTRGSYEQYF. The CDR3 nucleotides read TGTGCCAGTAGTTCACAGACAAGGGGGTCCTACGAGCAGTACTTC.

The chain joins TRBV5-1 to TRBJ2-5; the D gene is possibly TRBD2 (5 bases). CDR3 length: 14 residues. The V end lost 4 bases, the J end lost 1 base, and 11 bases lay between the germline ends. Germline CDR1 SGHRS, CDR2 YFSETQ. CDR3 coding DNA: TGCGCCAGCAGCCGCGGAGGCACCCAAGAGACCCAGTACTTC. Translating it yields CASSRGGTQETQYF. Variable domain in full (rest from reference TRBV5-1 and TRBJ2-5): KAGVTQTPRYLIKTRGQQVTLSCSPISGHRSVSWYQQTPGQGLQFLFEYFSETQRNKGNFPGRFSGRQFSNSRSEMNVSTLELGDSALYLCASSRGGTQETQYFGPGTRLLVL.

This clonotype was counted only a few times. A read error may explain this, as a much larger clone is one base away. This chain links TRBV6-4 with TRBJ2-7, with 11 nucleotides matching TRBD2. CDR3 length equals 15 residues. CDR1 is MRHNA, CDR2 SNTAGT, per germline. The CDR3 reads CASSYRLAGSYEQCF. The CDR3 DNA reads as TGTGCCAGCAGTTACAGACTAGCGGGGTCCTACGAGCAGTGCTTC.

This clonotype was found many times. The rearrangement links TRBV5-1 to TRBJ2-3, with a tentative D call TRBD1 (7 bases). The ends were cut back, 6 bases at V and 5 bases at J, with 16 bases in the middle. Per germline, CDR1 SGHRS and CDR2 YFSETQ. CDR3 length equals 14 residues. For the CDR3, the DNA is TGCGCCAGCAAGGGGCAGGGGGGCGGAGATACGCAGTATTTT. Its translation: CASKGQGGGDTQYF.